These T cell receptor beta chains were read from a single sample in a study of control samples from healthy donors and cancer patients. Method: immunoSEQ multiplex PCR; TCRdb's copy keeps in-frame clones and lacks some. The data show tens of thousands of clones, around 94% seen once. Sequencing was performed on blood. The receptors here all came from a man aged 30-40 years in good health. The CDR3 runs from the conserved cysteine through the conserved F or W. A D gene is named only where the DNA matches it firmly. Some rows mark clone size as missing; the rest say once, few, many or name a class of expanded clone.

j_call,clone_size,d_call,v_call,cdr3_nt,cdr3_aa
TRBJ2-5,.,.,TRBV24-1,TGTGCCACCAGTGATTTGGGGAGACAAGAGACCCAGTACTTC,CATSDLGRQETQYF
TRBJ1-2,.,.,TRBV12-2,TGTGCAAGTCGCTTTCCCCAGCAGGGAGACTATGGCTACACCTTC,CASRFPQQGDYGYTF
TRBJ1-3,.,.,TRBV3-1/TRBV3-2,TGTGCCAGCAGCCAAGAGAGAACGGCTGGAAACACCATATATTTT,CASSQERTAGNTIYF
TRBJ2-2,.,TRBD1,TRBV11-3,TGTGCCAGCAGAATTGGGACAGGGAACACCGGGGAGCTGTTTTTT,CASRIGTGNTGELFF
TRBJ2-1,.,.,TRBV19,TGTGCCAGTAGTATATCGACGTACAATGAGCAGTTCTTC,CASSISTYNEQFF
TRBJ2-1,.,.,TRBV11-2,TGTGCCAGCAGCTTGGGGCAGGTAGGCGCCGGAAGTCCAGGGAATGAGCAGTTCTTC,CASSLGQVGAGSPGNEQFF
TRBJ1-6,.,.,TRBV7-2,TGTGCCAGCAGCTTTGAAGGGCTGTCCCCATATAATTCACCCCTCCACTTT,CASSFEGLSPYNSPLHF
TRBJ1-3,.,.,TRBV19,TGTGCCAGTACCCGGAGTAGAAACACCATATATTTT,CASTRSRNTIYF
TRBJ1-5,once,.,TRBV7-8,TGTGCCAGCAGCTTAGAGAGGGTTGGACAGCCCCAGCATTTT,CASSLERVGQPQHF
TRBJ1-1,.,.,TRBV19,TGTGCCAGTAGTATAAGGGGCATTATGAACACTGAAGCTTTCTTT,CASSIRGIMNTEAFF
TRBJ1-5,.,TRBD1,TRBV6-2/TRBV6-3,TGTGCCAGCAGTTATTTCAGGGGGCTGAATCAGCCCCAGCATTTT,CASSYFRGLNQPQHF
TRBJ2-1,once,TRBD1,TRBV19,TGTGCCAGTACCATGACAGGGCCCCGGGTCGGCAATGAGCAGTTCTTC,CASTMTGPRVGNEQFF
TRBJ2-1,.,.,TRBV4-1,TGCGCCAGCAGCCGCTTTCCAGGGTTTCCCAGCTCCTACAATGAGCAGTTCTTC,CASSRFPGFPSSYNEQFF
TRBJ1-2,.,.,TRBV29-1,TGCAGCGTCCAGGGATTCGGGGACTATGGCTACACCTTC,CSVQGFGDYGYTF
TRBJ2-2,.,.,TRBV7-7,TGTGCCAGCAGCCCGTCCGGGACCGAGAACACCGGGGAGCTGTTTTTT,CASSPSGTENTGELFF
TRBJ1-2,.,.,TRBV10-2,TGCGCCAGCATTTCAAACTGGCGGGCCTCGAGAGGTATCGGACATGGCTACACCTTC,CASISNWRASRGIGHGYTF
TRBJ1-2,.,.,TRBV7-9,TGTGCCAGCAGCCCAAAAGGGGGAGTCGGCTACACCTTC,CASSPKGGVGYTF
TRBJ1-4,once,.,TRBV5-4,TGTGCCAGCAGCCCCGGAGGGGCCGGACCGGCATCTAATGAAAAACTGTTTTTT,CASSPGGAGPASNEKLFF
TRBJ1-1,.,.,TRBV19,TGTGCCAGCTTCCCCCAGGGGAGAGACACTGAAGCTTTCTTT,CASFPQGRDTEAFF
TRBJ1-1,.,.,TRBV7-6,TGTGCCAGCAGCTTATCTCCGGGGAACACTGAAGCTTTCTTT,CASSLSPGNTEAFF
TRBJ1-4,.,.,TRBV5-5,TGTGCCAGCAGCTCCTCTCCATTGACAGCGTCGAATGAAAAACTGTTTTTT,CASSSSPLTASNEKLFF
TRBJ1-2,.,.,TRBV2,TGTGCCAGCACGGAGGGGTTTGGCTACACCTTC,CASTEGFGYTF
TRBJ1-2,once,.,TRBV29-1,TGCAGCGTGGATGGGGGTTCAGGCTATGGCTACACCTTC,CSVDGGSGYGYTF
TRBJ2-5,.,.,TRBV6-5,TGTGCCAGCGGCCCCAGGGTGGTAGGAGAGACCCAGTACTTC,CASGPRVVGETQYF
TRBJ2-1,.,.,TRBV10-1,TGCGCCAGCAGTGAGAGGGCTAGCGTAGCCTACAATGAGCAGTTCTTC,CASSERASVAYNEQFF
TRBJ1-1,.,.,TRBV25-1,TGTGCCAGCAGTGACCTGCCGCCCGTGGCTTTCTTT,CASSDLPPVAFF
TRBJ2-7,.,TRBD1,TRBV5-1,TGCGCCAGCAGCAGCTGGACAGGGATCGAGCAGTACTTC,CASSSWTGIEQYF
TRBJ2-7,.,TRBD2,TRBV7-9,TGTGCCAGCAGCCCGGTAGCGGGGGACCCCTACGAGCAGTACTTC,CASSPVAGDPYEQYF
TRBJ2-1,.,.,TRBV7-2,TGTGCCAGCAGCTTAGATTTGGGGGATGAGCAGTTCTTC,CASSLDLGDEQFF
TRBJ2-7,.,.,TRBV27,TGTGCCAGCGCCGGGGGGCAAGTCTACGAGCAGTATTTC,CASAGGQVYEQYF
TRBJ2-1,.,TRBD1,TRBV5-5,TGTGCCAGCAGCTCGGGACAGGACTCCTACAATGAGCAGTTCTTC,CASSSGQDSYNEQFF
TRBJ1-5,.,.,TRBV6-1,TGTGCCAGCAGTGAAGCCCCGGGCCGGGGCAATCAGCCCCAGCATTTT,CASSEAPGRGNQPQHF
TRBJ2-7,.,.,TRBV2,TGTGCCAGCAAGCCAGCGGGCTACGAGCAGTACTTC,CASKPAGYEQYF
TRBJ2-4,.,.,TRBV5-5,TGTGCCAGCAGCGACGGGTTTCTAGCCAAAAACATTCAGTACTTC,CASSDGFLAKNIQYF
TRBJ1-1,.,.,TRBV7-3,TGTGCCAGCAGCTTACCGGGGGCGAGAGCTTTCTTT,CASSLPGARAFF
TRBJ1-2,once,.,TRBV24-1,TGTGCCACCAGTGATTCGGAGGGGTCATTGGGAGGAGGCTACACCTTC,CATSDSEGSLGGGYTF
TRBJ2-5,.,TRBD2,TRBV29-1,TGCAGCGTTGAACACCCGGGACTAGCGGGAGCGAGGTACCAAGAGACCCAGTACTTC,CSVEHPGLAGARYQETQYF
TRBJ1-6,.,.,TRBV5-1,TGCGCCAGCAGCTTGTGGGACGGCTCCAATTCACCCCTCCACTTT,CASSLWDGSNSPLHF
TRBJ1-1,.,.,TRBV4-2,TGTGCCAGCAGCGTGAGGGCCGAGGACACTGAAGCTTTCTTT,CASSVRAEDTEAFF
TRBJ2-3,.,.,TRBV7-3,TGTGCCAGCAGCTCTCCGGCGGGATCCACAGATACGCAGTATTTT,CASSSPAGSTDTQYF
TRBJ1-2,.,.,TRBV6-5,TGTGCCAGCAGTTACCGGTTTGGGGGCGCCTACACCTTC,CASSYRFGGAYTF
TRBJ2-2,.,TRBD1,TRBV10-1,TGCGCCAGCAGTACTACAGGGGCCGGGGAGCTGTTTTTT,CASSTTGAGELFF
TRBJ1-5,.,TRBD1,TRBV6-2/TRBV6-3,TGTGCCAGCAGTTACTCGAGTTTTCGGGACAGGTCCCTAGGGCATCAGCCCCAGCATTTT,CASSYSSFRDRSLGHQPQHF
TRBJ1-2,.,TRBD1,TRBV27,TGTGCCAGCAGTTTATCCGGACAGGGGTTCTATGGCTACACCTTC,CASSLSGQGFYGYTF
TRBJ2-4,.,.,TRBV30,TGTGCGTGGAAGGTCATAGACATTCAGTACTTC,CAWKVIDIQYF
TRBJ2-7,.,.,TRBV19,TGTGCCAGTAGCATGACCGGCAGGGTGTACGAGCAGTACTTC,CASSMTGRVYEQYF
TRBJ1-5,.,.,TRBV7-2,TGTGCCAGCAGCTTAGCCGCTACGGGGATGGTTCAGCCCCAGCATTTT,CASSLAATGMVQPQHF